This T cell receptor (beta chain) was sequenced during a study of shared clonotypes between healthy human individuals. Overall study findings and caveats: Tissue TCR repertoires likely differ from these blood-only repertoires. The authors expected sequencing depth to affect clonotype sharing among donors.

Points on this clone: Its antigen is still unknown.

Loaded into unsorted PBMC replicate PCRs was 250 to 350 ng DNA, 25,000 to 30,000 T cell genomes. Original data processing: Junction-only immunoSEQ sequences carried no quality scores, so filtering differed. This table comes from immunoSEQ multiplex PCR, and its TCRdb copy is limited to in-frame clones, with some not included. D and trimming come from the DNA, and the V and J calls and clone size come from that table. The sample contains under 600,000 clones, around 79% of which appear only once. The CDR3 length is 14 residues. From germline, CDR1 is KGHSH and CDR2 LQKENI. V was pared by 3 bases and J by 8 bases, with 14 bases between.

Sequences were obtained from PBMCs. The V call is TRBV18, the J call TRBJ2-1; no reliable D call. The TCR sequence derives from a woman aged 40 to 55 in good health. Some clones in this sample may be carry-over from other donors' samples. CDR3 in amino acids: CASSPSGYGHEQFF. DNA of the CDR3: TGTGCCAGCTCACCCAGTGGATATGGCCATGAGCAGTTCTTC.